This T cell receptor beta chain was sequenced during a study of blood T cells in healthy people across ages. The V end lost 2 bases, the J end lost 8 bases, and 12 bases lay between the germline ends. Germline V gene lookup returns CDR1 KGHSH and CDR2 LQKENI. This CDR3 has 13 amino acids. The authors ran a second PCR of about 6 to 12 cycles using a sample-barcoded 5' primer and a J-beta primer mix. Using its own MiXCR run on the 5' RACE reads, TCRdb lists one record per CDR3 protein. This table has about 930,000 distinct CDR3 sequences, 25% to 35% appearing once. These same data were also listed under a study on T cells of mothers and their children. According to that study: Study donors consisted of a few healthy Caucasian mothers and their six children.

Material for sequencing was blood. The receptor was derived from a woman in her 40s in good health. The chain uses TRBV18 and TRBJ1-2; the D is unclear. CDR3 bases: TGTGCCAGCTCACCAGTGGGTTTCCGAGGCTACACCTTC. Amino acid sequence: CASSPVGFRGYTF.